The subject of this entry is one T cell receptor beta chain. Study processing details: Amplification from reference gene primers served as the basis for estimated nucleated cell counts. The protocol was immunoSEQ multiplex PCR, while the TCRdb copy is restricted to in-frame clones and leaves out a portion. Clone size and V and J calls were adopted from that table, with D and trimming inferred from the DNA. The table shows around 140,000 clones, with around 81% occurring only once. The data derive from a study of blood T cell repertoires in COVID-19. Study overall: From the United States, Italy and Spain came samples of acute and convalescent COVID-19. The cDNA or gDNA used as material had been derived from T cells, B-cell-depleted T cells, or PBMCs.

The trim removed 4 bases at V and 4 bases at J, leaving 7 bases unmatched. The CDR3 consists of 16 residues. Germline V gene lookup returns CDR1 LGHDT and CDR2 YNNKEL (reference sequence). Sequencing was performed on peripheral blood. The V and J genes are TRBV3-1 (or the pseudogene TRBV3-2) and TRBJ2-7; 13 nucleotides align to TRBD2. The TCR sequence derives from a human donor in a cohort sampled during active COVID-19. The CDR3 is CASSRTGTSGVYEQYF. Here the CDR3 DNA reads TGTGCCAGCAGCCGTACCGGGACTAGCGGGGTTTACGAGCAGTACTTC.